This TCR beta chain originates from a study of STAT3 mutations in large granular lymphocyte leukemia. The V end lost 7 bases, the J end lost 3 bases, and 15 bases lay between the germline ends. The CDR3 extends over 14 amino acids. Germline V gives CDR1 MNHEY, CDR2 SVGAGI. Notes on this clone: What it recognizes is unknown.

The protocol was immunoSEQ multiplex PCR, while the TCRdb copy is restricted to in-frame clones and leaves out a portion. This table holds about 9,100 clones, about 92% found once. General study results and limits: At least one immunodominant TCR beta clonotype appeared in every T-cell large granular lymphocyte leukemia patient.

The TCR was taken from a man in his 60s with T-cell large granular lymphocyte leukemia. Some clones in this sample may be carry-over from other donors' samples. The specimen sequenced was peripheral blood mononuclear cells. The V call is TRBV6-5, the J call TRBJ1-1; D unresolved. In nucleotides, the CDR3 is TGTGCCAGCATCAGACACGACGGTTACACTGAAGCTTTCTTT. Protein sequence: CASIRHDGYTEAFF.